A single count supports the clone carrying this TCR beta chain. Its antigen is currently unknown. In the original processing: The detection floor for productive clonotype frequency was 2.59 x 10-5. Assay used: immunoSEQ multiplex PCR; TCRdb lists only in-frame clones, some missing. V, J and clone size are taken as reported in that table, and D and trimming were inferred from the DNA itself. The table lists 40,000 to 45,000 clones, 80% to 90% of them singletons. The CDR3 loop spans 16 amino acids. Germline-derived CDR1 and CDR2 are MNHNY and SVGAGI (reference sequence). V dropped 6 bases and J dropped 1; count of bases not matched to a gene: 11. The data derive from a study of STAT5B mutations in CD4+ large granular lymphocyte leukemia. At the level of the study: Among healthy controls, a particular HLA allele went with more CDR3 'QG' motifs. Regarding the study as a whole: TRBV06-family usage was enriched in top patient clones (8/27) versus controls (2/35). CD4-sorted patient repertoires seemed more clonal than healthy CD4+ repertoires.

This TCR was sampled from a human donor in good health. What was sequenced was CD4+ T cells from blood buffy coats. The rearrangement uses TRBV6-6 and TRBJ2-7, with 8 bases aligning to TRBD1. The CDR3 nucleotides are TGTGCCAGCAGCCACGGACAGGGAAAGGGATCCTACGAGCAGTACTTC. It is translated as CASSHGQGKGSYEQYF.